A single sample is the source of the 31 T cell receptor beta chains below, sequenced in a study of CD8 T cells in ankylosing spondylitis. The antigens for these receptors are not known. General study points: Seven or eight highly homologous variants made up a TCR beta motif, and this motif appeared characteristic of ankylosing spondylitis blood.

Each CDR3 protein is one row after TCRdb ran MiXCR on the 5' RACE reads. The data hold approximately 540,000 distinct CDR3 sequences, with approximately 11% observed a single time. The sample consisted of blood, either unsorted or a sorted T cell fraction (not recorded which). The receptors here all came from a male donor with ankylosing spondylitis.

This sequence joins TRBV29-1 and TRBJ1-1; D remains ambiguous. Per germline, CDR1 SQVTM and CDR2 ANQGSEA. There are 16 residues in the CDR3. V shed 2 bases and J shed 0 bases, with 16 bases lying between them. CDR3 in DNA: TGCAGCGTTGAACGTCAGGTGAAAAGGTTGAACACTGAAGCTTTCTTT. Translated, it gives CSVERQVKRLNTEAFF.

This clonotype occurred many times. The J gene is TRBJ1-2, the V gene TRBV5-1; the D is unclear. Deletions cut 0 bases from V and 1 base from J, with 13 bases between. Germline V gene lookup returns CDR1 SGHRS and CDR2 YFSETQ. This CDR3 has 16 residues. Written as DNA, the CDR3 is TGCGCCAGCAGCTTGGGGACCAATCGGGGTAACTATGGCTACACCTTC. Translating gives CASSLGTNRGNYGYTF.

In its sample, this clonotype was seen a few times. The chain combines TRBV6-5 with TRBJ1-1; unclear D gene. The germline CDR1 and CDR2 sequences are MNHEY and SVGAGI. The germline V and J ends were trimmed by 5 bases and 4 bases, with 8 bases remaining between them. This CDR3 is built from 12 residues. CDR3 nucleotide sequence: TGTGCCAGCAGTCGCTGGGGCACTGAAGCTTTCTTT. Protein sequence: CASSRWGTEAFF.

At least ten counts were recorded for this clonotype. The chain uses TRBV7-2 and TRBJ2-4, with a weak D call TRBD2 (5 bases). CDR3 size: 14 residues. The V and J ends lost 4 bases and 9 bases respectively, with 16 bases between them. Germline values: CDR1 SGHTA, CDR2 FQGNSA. The CDR3 reads CASSSRPGKGIQYF. The CDR3, as DNA: TGTGCCAGCAGCTCCCGACCCGGGAAAGGCATTCAGTACTTC.

This chain uses TRBV28 with TRBJ2-2; weak D call: TRBD2 (7 bases). This CDR3 region has 15 residues. CDR1 MDHEN and CDR2 SYDVKM come from the germline V gene. V was cut by 5 bases and J by 5 bases, with 15 bases left in between. Written as DNA, the CDR3 is TGTGCCAGCAGTATAGGGGGGGCCAGAACCGGGGAGCTGTTTTTT. It encodes CASSIGGARTGELFF.

V is TRBV20-1 and J is TRBJ1-1, with D unclear. Trimming left V 3 bases short and J 0 bases short, with 8 bases between. Germline values: CDR1 DFQATT, CDR2 SNEGSKA (reference sequence). This CDR3 is built from 13 residues. The CDR3 sequence is CSARGSMNTEAFF. In DNA, the CDR3 is TGCAGTGCTAGGGGGAGCATGAACACTGAAGCTTTCTTT.

This clonotype was seen ten or more times. V and J are TRBV12-3 or TRBV12-4 and TRBJ1-2; the match to TRBD1 covers 9 bases. The CDR3 loop spans 15 amino acids. With V trimmed by 4 bases and J by 2 bases, 5 bases remained unmatched. The CDR3 region has the DNA TGTGCCAGCAGTTGGGCGGGACAGGGAAACTATGGCTACACCTTC. Translated, it gives CASSWAGQGNYGYTF.

This clonotype was counted at least ten times. The J gene is TRBJ2-7, the V gene TRBV5-1; D perhaps matches TRBD2 (6 bases). The length of the CDR3 is 16 residues. Per the germline V gene, CDR1 is SGHRS and CDR2 is YFSETQ. Trimming shortened V by 0 bases and J by 0 bases, and 13 bases separated the two germline ends. The CDR3 loop reads CASSLEAGGYSYEQYF. CDR3 bases: TGCGCCAGCAGCTTGGAAGCCGGGGGTTACTCCTACGAGCAGTACTTC.

This clonotype was recorded at least ten times. This chain uses TRBV4-1 with TRBJ2-1; 13 bases match TRBD2. The CDR3 sequence is 16 residues long. V gave up 6 bases and J gave up 3 bases; unmatched junction bases: 5. Germline V gene sequence: CDR1 MGHRA, CDR2 YSYEKL. For the CDR3, the DNA is TGCGCCAGCAGGGCGACTAGCGGGGGGTTCTACAATGAGCAGTTCTTC. This encodes CASRATSGGFYNEQFF.

This clonotype came up a few times. The rearrangement links TRBV4-2 to TRBJ2-7, with 10 positions matching TRBD2. The CDR3 contains 16 residues. In germline, CDR1 is LGHNA, CDR2 YNFKEQ. With 2 bases clipped from V and 1 base from J, the junction kept 5 bases outside the gene matches. The CDR3 nucleotides read TGTGCCAGCAGCCAACCAACTAGCGGGAAGTCCTACGAGCAGTACTTC. Its translation is CASSQPTSGKSYEQYF.

The chain is built from TRBV20-1 and TRBJ2-3; D is ambiguous. This CDR3 contains 14 residues. Trimming removed 8 bases from V and 3 bases from J, with 18 bases in between. CDR1 and CDR2 from the germline V gene are DFQATT and SNEGSKA (reference sequence). The CDR3 nucleotides are TGCAGTTTTCCGCATGGGCAGGCGACAGATACGCAGTATTTT. Translating gives CSFPHGQATDTQYF.

Only a few counts were recorded for this clonotype. This chain uses TRBV6-1 with TRBJ2-1; no reliable D call. V lost 1 base, J lost 0 bases, and 7 bases lay in between. This CDR3 is built from 15 residues. Germline V gene lookup returns CDR1 MNHNS and CDR2 SASEGT. CDR3 bases: TGTGCCAGCAGTGAAGTTAGGGACTCCTACAATGAGCAGTTCTTC. Its protein product is CASSEVRDSYNEQFF.

This clonotype was recorded at least ten times. V usage is TRBV29-1 and J usage is TRBJ1-5; D is possibly TRBD1 (6 bases). This CDR3 is built from 14 residues. V lost 5 bases, J lost 2 bases, and 13 bases lay in between. From germline, CDR1 is SQVTM and CDR2 ANQGSEA. CDR3 amino acids: CSVKGRGGNQPQHF. The CDR3 bases are TGCAGCGTTAAAGGCAGGGGTGGCAATCAGCCCCAGCATTTT.

For the CDR3, the DNA is TGCAGTGCTAGCTCCGACAGGGATGGCTACACCTTC. Protein product: CSASSDRDGYTF. The rearrangement uses TRBV20-1 and TRBJ1-2; TRBD1 matches at 7 bases. Germline V lookup: CDR1 DFQATT, CDR2 SNEGSKA (reference sequence). The CDR3 spans 12 residues. V was pared by 3 bases and J by 6 bases, with 4 bases of the junction left unmatched.

The chain joins TRBV6-1 to TRBJ2-7; D is uncertain. Germline loops: CDR1 MNHNS, CDR2 SASEGT. CDR3 length equals 13 residues. V was clipped by 4 bases and J by 2 bases, with 9 bases between them. CDR3 residues: CASSVMRTYEQYF. The CDR3, as DNA: TGTGCCAGCAGTGTCATGCGGACCTACGAGCAGTACTTC.

This chain uses TRBV5-1 with TRBJ2-2; 12 bases fit TRBD2. This CDR3 has 19 residues. The trim removed 6 bases at V and 0 bases at J, leaving 12 bases unmatched. Germline V gives CDR1 SGHRS, CDR2 YFSETQ. Here the CDR3 DNA reads TGCGCCAGCACCCCCTCTGGACTAGCGGGACACGCGAACACCGGGGAGCTGTTTTTT. Translation gives CASTPSGLAGHANTGELFF. Full variable domain (rest looked up from reference TRBV5-1 and TRBJ2-2): KAGVTQTPRYLIKTRGQQVTLSCSPISGHRSVSWYQQTPGQGLQFLFEYFSETQRNKGNFPGRFSGRQFSNSRSEMNVSTLELGDSALYLCASTPSGLAGHANTGELFFGEGSRLTVL.

This clonotype was detected many times. The CDR3 loop reads CASSFQTGRNSPLHF. Written as DNA, the CDR3 is TGTGCCAGCAGTTTTCAGACAGGGCGGAATTCACCCCTCCACTTT. The J gene is TRBJ1-6, the V gene TRBV12-3 or TRBV12-4, with TRBD1 matching 7 bases. The CDR3 length is 15 residues. With 3 bases clipped from V and 7 bases from J, the junction kept 6 bases outside the gene matches.

This clonotype has only a few counts. The CDR3: CSAPPGREPDTQYF. The CDR3 DNA reads as TGCAGCGCCCCTCCCGGGCGGGAGCCAGATACGCAGTATTTT. The chain couples TRBV20-1 to TRBJ2-3; 7 nucleotides align to TRBD2. Germline values: CDR1 DFQATT, CDR2 SNEGSKA (reference sequence). There are 14 residues in the CDR3.

Remarks on this clonotype: This may be a read error: a much more frequent sequence differs by one nucleotide. The chain couples TRBV3-1 to TRBJ2-7, with 8 bases lining up with TRBD1. The germline V gene has CDR1 LGHDT and CDR2 YNNKEL (reference sequence). The CDR3 totals 13 residues. V shed 4 bases and J 6 bases; nucleotides not matched to a gene: 5. The CDR3 DNA reads TGTGCCAGCAGCCGCGCACAGGGGGGCGAGCAGTACGTC. It yields the protein CASSRAQGGEQYV.

This clonotype was seen a few times. The chain is built from TRBV20-1 and TRBJ1-2; D gene ambiguous. V lost 3 bases and J 5 bases, leaving 7 bases between the germline ends. The germline V gene encodes CDR1 DFQATT and CDR2 SNEGSKA (reference sequence). The CDR3 length is 11 residues. The CDR3 protein is CSASGGYGYTF. CDR3 DNA: TGCAGTGCTAGCGGCGGGTATGGCTACACCTTC.

Only a few counts were recorded for this clonotype. The rearrangement joins TRBV7-9 to TRBJ1-2; TRBD1 might be the D (6 bases). V shed 7 bases and J shed 6 bases, with 15 bases lying between them. The CDR3 contains 13 residues. The germline CDR1 and CDR2 sequences are SEHNR and FQNEAQ (reference sequence). CDR3 in amino acids: CASTSGVIDGYTF. As DNA, the CDR3 is TGTGCCAGCACCTCAGGGGTAATAGATGGCTACACCTTC. The full variable domain, completed using reference TRBV7-9 and TRBJ1-2, is DTGVSQNPRHKITKRGQNVTFRCDPISEHNRLYWYRQTLGQGPEFLTYFQNEAQLEKSRLLSDRFSAERPKGSFSTLEIQRTEQGDSAMYLCASTSGVIDGYTFGSGTRLTVV.

CDR3 DNA: TGCAGCGTCCGACTAGCGGGAGTTGGCACAGATACGCAGTATTTT. It encodes CSVRLAGVGTDTQYF. The chain carries TRBV29-1 and TRBJ2-3; 12 bases map to TRBD2. This CDR3 spans 15 amino acids. The V gene end was trimmed by 6 bases and the J gene end by 1 base; junction bases not matched to a gene: 5. Germline-derived CDR1 and CDR2 are SQVTM and ANQGSEA.

This clonotype was observed a few times. The chain joins TRBV3-1 to TRBJ2-1, with 10 bases fitting TRBD2. This CDR3 contains 17 residues. The ends lost 3 bases at V and 8 bases at J; junction bases unmatched: 13. The germline CDR1 and CDR2 sequences are LGHDT and YNNKEL (reference sequence). The CDR3 is CASSHSSTSGKGYEQFF. The CDR3 bases are TGTGCCAGCAGCCACTCCAGCACTAGCGGGAAGGGATATGAGCAGTTCTTC.

The chain has TRBV11-2 and TRBJ2-7, with a possible D match to TRBD1 (6 bases). Trimming took off 5 bases at V and 6 bases at J, with 14 bases between the two ends. CDR1 SGHAT and CDR2 FQNNGV come from the germline V gene. The CDR3 contains 13 residues. The CDR3 sequence is CASSTGFGGEQYV. For the CDR3, the DNA is TGTGCCAGCAGCACAGGGTTTGGCGGCGAGCAGTACGTC.

The sample holds a few counts of this clonotype. CDR3 DNA: TGCAGTGCTAGTTTACAGGGGGTGCCTCAGCCCCAGCATTTT. Translated: CSASLQGVPQPQHF. The J gene is TRBJ1-5, the V gene TRBV20-1, with TRBD1 matching 8 bases. V was pared by 3 bases and J by 6 bases, with 7 bases of the junction left unmatched. This CDR3 has 14 residues. The germline V gene has CDR1 DFQATT and CDR2 SNEGSKA (reference sequence).

This clonotype was counted only a few times. The rearrangement uses TRBV3-1 and TRBJ1-2, with TRBD1 identical over 7 bases. Germline V gives CDR1 LGHDT, CDR2 YNNKEL (reference sequence). J lost 6 bases, V lost 4 bases, and 14 bases had no gene match. The CDR3 sequence is 16 residues long. CDR3 nucleotide sequence: TGTGCCAGCAGCCGTATCGGACAGGAAGGACGGAATGGCTACACCTTC. Amino acid sequence: CASSRIGQEGRNGYTF.

The CDR3 protein is CASSLDLSTHNEQFF. CDR3 nucleotide sequence: TGTGCCAGCAGCTTAGATCTGAGTACTCACAATGAGCAGTTCTTC. This chain connects TRBV11-2 to TRBJ2-1; D not resolved. The V and J ends lost 0 bases and 5 bases respectively, with 11 bases between them. The CDR3 has 15 residues. Germline V gene lookup returns CDR1 SGHAT and CDR2 FQNNGV.

The rearrangement uses TRBV2 and TRBJ2-7; D remains unclear. The CDR3 is 17 amino acids. The germline V and J ends were trimmed by 2 bases and 5 bases, with 22 bases remaining between them. Germline V CDR1 and CDR2: SNHLY, FYNNEI. CDR3 loop: CASSESLPQRVYDEQYV. In nucleotides, the CDR3 is TGTGCCAGCAGTGAAAGTCTCCCCCAAAGGGTTTATGACGAGCAGTACGTC.

The genes are TRBV7-2 and TRBJ2-1; TRBD2 matches at 7 bases. V shed 3 bases and J 4 bases; nucleotides not matched to a gene: 9. The germline V gene encodes CDR1 SGHTA and CDR2 FQGNSA. The CDR3 loop spans 16 amino acids. This CDR3 reads CASSFGAGNQYNEQFF. The CDR3 DNA sequence: TGTGCCAGCAGCTTCGGAGCGGGAAACCAATACAATGAGCAGTTCTTC.

A few counts support this clonotype. V gene TRBV15 combines with J gene TRBJ1-1; no clear D gene. CDR3 length: 12 residues. The germline V gene encodes CDR1 LNHNV and CDR2 YYDKDF (reference sequence). The V and J ends lost 2 bases and 11 bases respectively, with 12 bases between them. CDR3 sequence: CATSRRESRAFF. The CDR3 DNA follows: TGTGCCACCAGCAGAAGAGAGTCGAGGGCTTTCTTT. The entire variable domain, with the rest obtained from reference TRBV15 and TRBJ1-1, is as follows: DAMVIQNPRYQVTQFGKPVTLSCSQTLNHNVMYWYQQKSSQAPKLLFHYYDKDFNNEADTPDNFQSRRPNTSFCFLDIRSPGLGDTAMYLCATSRRESRAFFGQGTRLTVV.

The rearrangement joins TRBV7-2 to TRBJ2-1; D unresolved. The CDR3 consists of 14 residues. Trimming took 2 bases from V and 4 from J, leaving 9 bases between them. From germline, CDR1 is SGHTA and CDR2 FQGNSA. In DNA, the CDR3 is TGTGCCAGCAGCTTACGGGCAGCTTACAATGAGCAGTTCTTC. Translating gives CASSLRAAYNEQFF.